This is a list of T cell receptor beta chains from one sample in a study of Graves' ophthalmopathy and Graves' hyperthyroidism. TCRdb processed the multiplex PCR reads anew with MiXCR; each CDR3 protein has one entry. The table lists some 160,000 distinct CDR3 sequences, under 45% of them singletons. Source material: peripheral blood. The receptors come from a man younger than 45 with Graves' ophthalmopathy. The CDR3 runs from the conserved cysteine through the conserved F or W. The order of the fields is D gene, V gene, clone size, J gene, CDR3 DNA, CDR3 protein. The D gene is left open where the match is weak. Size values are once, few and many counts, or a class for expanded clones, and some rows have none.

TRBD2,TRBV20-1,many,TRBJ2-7,TGCAGTGCTTCAATAGCGGGAGGCGAGCAGTACTTC,CSASIAGGEQYF
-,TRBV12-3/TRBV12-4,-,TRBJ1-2,TGTGCCAGCAGTTCGGACGGCCGTAACTATGGCTACACCTTC,CASSSDGRNYGYTF
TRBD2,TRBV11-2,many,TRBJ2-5,TGTGCCAGCAGCTTAGAACTAGCGGGAGGAGAGACCCAGTACTTC,CASSLELAGGETQYF
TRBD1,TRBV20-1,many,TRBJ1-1,TGCAGTGCTAGGCAGGGGGGGAGGACTGAAGCTTTCTTT,CSARQGGRTEAFF
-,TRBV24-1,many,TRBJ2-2,TGTGCCACCAGGGCGGCAGGAGGGACCGGGGAGCTGTTTTTT,CATRAAGGTGELFF
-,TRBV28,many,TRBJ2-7,TGTGCCAGCAGTGACCCTGACCCAGACTCCTACGAGCAGTACTTC,CASSDPDPDSYEQYF
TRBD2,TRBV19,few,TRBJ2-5,TGTGCCAGTAGTGTCCTAGCGGCAGAGACCCAGTACTTC,CASSVLAAETQYF
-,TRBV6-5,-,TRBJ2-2,TGTGCCAGCAGTTCCCTTGGGACTTTCGGGGAGCTGTTTTTT,CASSSLGTFGELFF
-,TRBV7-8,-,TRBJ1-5,TGTGCCAGCAGCTTAAACAATCAGCCCCAGCATTTT,CASSLNNQPQHF
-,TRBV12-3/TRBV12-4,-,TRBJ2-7,TGTGCCAGCAGTTTTGGACACCTCACAAGCTCCTACGAGCAGTACTTC,CASSFGHLTSSYEQYF
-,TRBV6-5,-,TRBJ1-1,TGTGCCAGCAGTTACGGTCAGGGTGCTGAAGCTTTCTTT,CASSYGQGAEAFF
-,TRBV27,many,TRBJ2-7,TGTGCCAGCAATGTGGGAACGTTTCCAGAGACCCTCAACTTC,CASNVGTFPETLNF
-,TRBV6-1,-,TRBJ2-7,TGTGCCAGCACCCCGTGGACCCTAAGCCCCTACGAGCAGTACTTC,CASTPWTLSPYEQYF
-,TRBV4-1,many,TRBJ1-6,TGCGCCAGCAGCCAAGCGGGGGGCAGACCGTCACCCCTCCACTTT,CASSQAGGRPSPLHF
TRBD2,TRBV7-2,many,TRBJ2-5,TGTGCCAGCAGCTTGGCCGGGACTAGTAAAGGAAAGACCCAGTACTTC,CASSLAGTSKGKTQYF
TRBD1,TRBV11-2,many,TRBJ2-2,TGTGCCAGCAGCTACTGGACAGGGGCTAACACCGGGGAGCTGTTTTTT,CASSYWTGANTGELFF
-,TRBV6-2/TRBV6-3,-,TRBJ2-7,TGTGCCAGCAGTTACTTGGGGGCCCACGAGCAGTACTTC,CASSYLGAHEQYF
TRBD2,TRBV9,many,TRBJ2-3,TGTGCCAGCAGCGTAGGAAAAGGCGGGGGGAGTACGCAGTATTTT,CASSVGKGGGSTQYF
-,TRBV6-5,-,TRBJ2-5,TGTGCCAGCAGTTACTCGGGGCGGGGGACCCAGTACTTC,CASSYSGRGTQYF
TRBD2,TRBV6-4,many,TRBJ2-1,TGTGCCAGCAGCCCGCTAGCGGGGGTCTACAATGAGCAGTTCTTC,CASSPLAGVYNEQFF
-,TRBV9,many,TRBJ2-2,TGTGCCAGCAGCGTATACGCGGCGGGTACCGGGGAGCTGTTTTTT,CASSVYAAGTGELFF
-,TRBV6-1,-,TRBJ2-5,TGTGCCAGCAGTGAACTTGGGTCTGGGTCAGAGACCCAGTACTTC,CASSELGSGSETQYF
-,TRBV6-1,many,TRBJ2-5,TGTGCCAGCAGTCGCCGGGAGAAAGAGACCCAGTACTTC,CASSRREKETQYF
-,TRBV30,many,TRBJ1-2,TGTGCCTGGAGTGATGCCAGCCGCCGGATATTTGGCTACACCTTC,CAWSDASRRIFGYTF
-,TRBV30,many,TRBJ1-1,TGTGCCTGGAGACAGGATGACACTGAAGCTTTCTTT,CAWRQDDTEAFF
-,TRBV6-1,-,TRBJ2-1,TGTGCCAGCGGGGGTGGGGGCTCCTACAATGAGCAGTTCTTC,CASGGGGSYNEQFF
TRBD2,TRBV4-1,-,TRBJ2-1,TGCGCCAGCAGCCAAGAATGGGCTAGCGGGAGGTGGAATGAGCAGTTCTTC,CASSQEWASGRWNEQFF
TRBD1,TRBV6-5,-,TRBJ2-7,TGTGCCAGCAGTTTACAGGGGGATTACGAGCAGTACTTC,CASSLQGDYEQYF
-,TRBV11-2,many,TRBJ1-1,TGTGCCAGCAGCTTAATTTGGGGGATGAACACTGAAGCTTTCTTT,CASSLIWGMNTEAFF
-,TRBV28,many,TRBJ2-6,TGTGCCAGCAGTTTAGAGGCCTCTGGGGCCAACGTCCTGACTTTC,CASSLEASGANVLTF
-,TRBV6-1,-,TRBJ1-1,TGTGCCAGCAGACAGCGTCAGGAGAACACTGAAGCTTTCTTT,CASRQRQENTEAFF
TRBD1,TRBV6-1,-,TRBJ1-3,TGTGCCAGCATCTTAACGGGACAGGGGGCATGGAACACCATATATTTT,CASILTGQGAWNTIYF
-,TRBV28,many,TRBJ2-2,TGTGCCAGCAGGGCCGGGCAGGGAAGAAACACCGGGGAGCTGTTTTTT,CASRAGQGRNTGELFF